This T cell receptor beta chain was identified during a study of T cell repertoires in cytomegalovirus infection. Study findings and constraints: CMV carriers with the relevant HLA were identified by cumulative public TCR beta family frequency.

In TCRdb, the reads were re-called with MiXCR into one record per CDR3 protein. The sample carries about 740,000 distinct CDR3 sequences, less than 40% recorded once. Trimming removed 2 bases at V and 6 bases at J, with 5 bases between. Per the germline V gene, CDR1 is DFQATT and CDR2 is SNEGSKA (reference sequence). This CDR3 is built from 11 residues. This clonotype was picked up one time. Its antigen is currently unknown. The sequenced sample consisted of PBMCs. This sequence joins TRBV20-1 and TRBJ2-1; D is ambiguous. This sequence was found in a human donor in good health (CMV status not recorded). Some clones in this sample may be carry-over from other donors' samples. This CDR3 reads CSARPSNEQFF. The CDR3 DNA is TGCAGTGCTAGACCGTCCAATGAGCAGTTCTTC.